This TCR beta chain was documented in a study of T cell responses to AZD1222 COVID-19 vaccine. V lost 6 bases and J lost 5; bases outside the gene matches: 7. This CDR3 is built from 13 residues. Germline CDR1 is GTSNPN and CDR2 is SVGIG (reference sequence). Produced via immunoSEQ multiplex PCR; TCRdb's table is partial and in-frame only. The table shows some 97,000 clones, with about 88% occurring only once. This clone occurred a few times. The antigen is not known. Notes on the study in general: Clonal diversity may have been underestimated in mostly white British donors. Spike was spanned by vaccine-associated CD4 TCRs, with dominance at 160-218 and 743-854.

The receptor was derived from an adult in good health. Sequences were derived from peripheral blood, sampled on day 0 of AZD1222 vaccination. The chain recombines TRBV30 with TRBJ1-5; TRBD1 matches 7 bases. In DNA, the CDR3 is TGTGCCTGCAGTAACAGGGGCGATCAGCCCCAGCATTTT. Protein: CACSNRGDQPQHF.